The rows below give T cell receptor beta chains drawn from one sample of a study of OX40 agonist ivuxolimab in advanced cancers. Sequencing was performed with immunoSEQ multiplex PCR; in TCRdb, only in-frame clones are kept and a portion is missing. This sample has about 60,000 clones; 65% to 85% occur once, and the top ten carry approximately 2.8%. Here the sequenced sample was CD4+ or CD8+ T cells sorted from blood, taken in a trial of the OX40 agonist ivuxolimab. The receptors shown here come from an adult with an advanced solid tumor such as melanoma, head and neck, liver or kidney cancer. CDR3s include the opening cysteine and the closing phenylalanine or tryptophan. Fields, in order: D gene, clone size, V gene, J gene, CDR3 DNA, CDR3 protein. D genes are given only for firm matches. Where a row states a size, it is once, few, many or the class of an expanded clone; other rows omit it.

>TRBD1|medium-sized|TRBV5-1|TRBJ2-1
TGCGCCAGCAGCCAGGGACAGGGAACCTACAATGAGCAGTTCTTC
CASSQGQGTYNEQFF
>TRBD2|.|TRBV7-8|TRBJ2-5
TGTGCCAGCAGCTGGACTAGCGGCCAAGAGACCCAGTACTTC
CASSWTSGQETQYF
>.|.|TRBV30|TRBJ1-3
TGTGCCCGGAGTAAGGGGGGGCAGTTTGGAAACACCATATATTTT
CARSKGGQFGNTIYF
>.|.|TRBV9|TRBJ1-1
TGTGCCAGCAGCGTAGCTCCTCGCCCGGGGACCACTGAAGCTTTCTTT
CASSVAPRPGTTEAFF
>TRBD2|.|TRBV10-3|TRBJ2-7
TGTGCCATCAGTGAGGGGGAGGGACCCTACGAGCAGTACTTC
CAISEGEGPYEQYF
>.|.|TRBV5-4|TRBJ2-7
TGTGCCAGCGGTATCCGGGACGGTCTTTCCTACGAGCAGTACTTC
CASGIRDGLSYEQYF
>.|.|TRBV2|TRBJ2-3
TGTGCCAGCAGTGTCCTGCAGGGGAAAGATACGCAGTATTTT
CASSVLQGKDTQYF
>TRBD2|.|TRBV6-1|TRBJ2-5
TGTGCCAGCAGTGAAGCTGGCGGGAGTAAAGAGACCCAGTACTTC
CASSEAGGSKETQYF
>TRBD2|.|TRBV6-1|TRBJ2-7
TGTGCCAGCTCGGGGGGGCCCTACGAGCAGTACTTC
CASSGGPYEQYF
>.|.|TRBV19|TRBJ1-6
TGTGCCAGTAGTCCGGGACGAGACAATTCACCCCTCCACTTT
CASSPGRDNSPLHF
>.|.|TRBV5-5|TRBJ2-7
TGTGCCAGCAGCCAAGAGAAGGCGGGATTGGCCTCCTACGAGCAGTACTTC
CASSQEKAGLASYEQYF
>TRBD2|.|TRBV11-2|TRBJ2-1
TGTGCCAGCAGCCGAGTGGCGGGAGGGTACAATGAGCAGTTCTTC
CASSRVAGGYNEQFF
>.|.|TRBV6-1|TRBJ1-1
TGTGCCAGCAGCGCGGGTGGGAAAAACACTGAAGCTTTCTTT
CASSAGGKNTEAFF
>TRBD2|.|TRBV28|TRBJ2-2
TGTGCCAGCAGTTTCCCGGGACTAGCGGGAACCGGGGAGCTGTTTTTT
CASSFPGLAGTGELFF
>.|.|TRBV18|TRBJ2-3
TGTGCCAGCTCACCATCGAGGATCTCCACAGATACGCAGTATTTT
CASSPSRISTDTQYF
>.|.|TRBV6-5|TRBJ1-6
TGTGCCAGCAGTTTTCTTCAGGGAAACTATAATTCACCCCTCCACTTT
CASSFLQGNYNSPLHF
>.|.|TRBV5-5|TRBJ1-2
TGTGCCAGCAGCTTTCCAGGGAGGGATGGCTACACCTTC
CASSFPGRDGYTF
>.|.|TRBV29-1|TRBJ1-4
TGCAGCGTTGAGAGGGGCGAAAAACTGTTTTTT
CSVERGEKLFF
>.|medium-sized|TRBV19|TRBJ1-5
TGTGCCAGTAGTATTGGGACAACTCAGCCCCAGCATTTT
CASSIGTTQPQHF
>TRBD2|.|TRBV10-3|TRBJ2-6
TGTGCCATCGGGCAGGGCGGGAGCTCTGGGGCCAACGTCCTGACTTTC
CAIGQGGSSGANVLTF
>.|.|TRBV6-5|TRBJ1-6
TGTGCCAGCAGTTACTCCGGGGCGGGGACTAATTCACCCCTCCACTTT
CASSYSGAGTNSPLHF
>.|few|TRBV11-2|TRBJ2-1
TGTGCCAGCAGGTCGGTTCTGGGGAGCGGGAATGAGCAGTTCTTC
CASRSVLGSGNEQFF
>.|.|TRBV6-6|TRBJ2-1
TGTGCCAGCAGACTACAGGGGGGGAATGAGCAGTTCTTC
CASRLQGGNEQFF